These 5 T cell receptor beta chains were sequenced from one sample in a study of CD8+ T cells in alopecia areata (dated by TCRdb to 2016 to 2018). The time point label, as the study defines it: baseline before oral tofacitinib. Libraries were built with the immunoSEQ multiplex PCR assay. RNA was extracted from all samples and reverse transcribed into cDNA, which served as template for TCR sequencing. Not all clones reach the TCRdb copy of this immuneACCESS table, which keeps in-frame sequences only. Checked studies attribute under half of the gap to unresolved V genes and leave the rest unexplained. The sample table contains tens of thousands of clones; only one count was recorded for 90% to 97% of them. About 26% of the sample lies in the top ten. The sequencing here drew on CD8+ T cells sorted from blood, taken at week 0. The source of these receptors is a human donor with alopecia areata.

The rearrangement uses TRBV18 and TRBJ2-1; 7 bases match TRBD2. Germline V lookup: CDR1 KGHSH, CDR2 LQKENI. Unmatched junction bases numbered 12, after V lost 2 bases and J lost 8 bases. The CDR3 has 16 residues. The CDR3 coding sequence is TGTGCCAGCTCACCAGAGAGGCCAACTAGCGTCGATGAGCAGTTCTTC. This codes for CASSPERPTSVDEQFF.

The chain is built from TRBV18 and TRBJ1-1; TRBD1 is a possible D gene (5 bases). The CDR3 extends over 12 amino acids. V shed 3 bases and J shed 8 bases, with 10 bases lying between them. Germline V CDR1 and CDR2: KGHSH, LQKENI. CDR3 loop: CASSPERGEAFF. The CDR3 DNA reads TGTGCCAGCTCACCCGAGCGGGGGGAAGCTTTCTTT.

The V gene is TRBV29-1, the J gene TRBJ2-7; 8 positions match TRBD1. Unmatched junction bases numbered 0, after V lost 3 bases and J lost 2 bases. This CDR3 comprises 12 residues. Germline values: CDR1 SQVTM, CDR2 ANQGSEA. CDR3 region: CSVEDRAYEQYF. The CDR3 coding sequence is TGCAGCGTTGAGGACAGGGCCTACGAGCAGTACTTC.

V usage is TRBV6-6 and J usage is TRBJ2-3; the D gene is possibly TRBD1 (5 bases). Per germline, CDR1 MNHNY and CDR2 SVGAGI (reference sequence). The ends were cut back, 0 bases at V and 5 bases at J, with 6 bases in the middle. This CDR3 has 13 residues. CDR3 in amino acids: CASSYSQEDTQYF. Written as DNA, the CDR3 is TGTGCCAGCAGTTACTCACAGGAAGATACGCAGTATTTT.

The rearrangement links TRBV27 to TRBJ1-6; maybe TRBD1 (6 bases). The CDR3 sequence is 14 residues long. CDR1 MNHEY and CDR2 SMNVEV come from the germline V gene (reference sequence). Trimming left V 5 bases short and J 11 bases short, with 16 bases between. DNA for the CDR3: TGTGCCAGCAGTAATTTGGGGGCCCGGGCACCCCTCCACTTT. Its protein is CASSNLGARAPLHF.